This TCR beta chain was recorded in a study of spatial heterogeneity in lung cancer. In the study overall: As counted in raw reads, each unique TCR and UMI combination appeared more than ten times on average. General study results and limits: Detection of ubiquitous tumor TCRs in blood was higher at resection than follow-up.

In the library, each TCR cDNA molecule bore its own unique molecular identifier. TCRdb re-called the 5' RACE reads through MiXCR, storing one row per CDR3 protein. The sample shows some 100,000 distinct CDR3 sequences, approximately 12% of them seen only once. Note on this clonotype: Its antigen is not known.

Sample time point: sample taken at primary tumor resection. Whole RNA, isolated from tumor, nontumor lung or frozen PBMC, was sequenced without prior sorting. Untreated early-stage non-small cell lung cancer patients, over 55 in total, were the donors. V shed 5 bases and J shed 4 bases, with 11 bases lying between them. This CDR3 has 13 residues. CDR1 is SGHTA, CDR2 FQGNSA, per germline. The starting material was PBMCs, obtained at surgery. The rearrangement joins TRBV7-2 to TRBJ2-5; D remains ambiguous. The clonotype was recovered from a male donor with early-stage non-small cell lung cancer. CDR3: CASSPRVAETQYF. The CDR3, as DNA: TGTGCCAGCAGCCCCCGGGTAGCAGAGACCCAGTACTTC.